The 8 T cell receptor beta chains given below trace back to one sample, sequenced in a study of spatial heterogeneity in lung cancer (dated by TCRdb to the late 2010s). The library relied on 5' RACE. The reads were generated on a NextSeq 500. TCRdb reprocessed the public reads (quality trimming at Q25 with fastp, clone calling with MiXCR) and kept in-frame beta chains. Identical CDR3 proteins give one entry, which carries the most common genes and DNA. Recorded for this sample are 45,000 to 65,000 distinct CDR3 sequences; approximately 7% of them occurred a single time. The ten largest account for roughly 3% of the sample. The sample's time point label, decoded: sample taken at primary tumor resection. TCR sequencing used whole RNA extracted from tumor and nontumor lung tissue, or from cryopreserved PBMC samples, without cell sorting. The specimen comprised PBMCs, sampled at surgery. Source of these receptors: a female donor with early-stage non-small cell lung cancer.

This clonotype occurred a few times. The gene calls are TRBV7-9 and TRBJ2-4; TRBD1 matches at 8 bases. There are 14 residues in the CDR3. Trimming at V came to 5 bases and at J to 8 bases, leaving 8 bases not matched to a gene. Germline V gives CDR1 SEHNR, CDR2 FQNEAQ (reference sequence). CDR3 nucleotides: TGTGCCAGCAGCGGACAGGGAAACGGAGACATTCAGTACTTC. Amino acids: CASSGQGNGDIQYF.

This clonotype has at least ten counts. The J gene is TRBJ1-6, the V gene TRBV2; D call uncertain. The V end was cut by 2 bases, the J end by 0 bases, with 8 bases between. Germline V gives CDR1 SNHLY, CDR2 FYNNEI. The CDR3 totals 16 residues. CDR3 loop: CASSERERSYNSPLHF. CDR3 nucleotide sequence: TGTGCCAGCAGTGAAAGGGAACGCTCCTATAATTCACCCCTCCACTTT. Complete variable domain (other parts from reference TRBV2 and TRBJ1-6): EPEVTQTPSHQVTQMGQEVILRCVPISNHLYFYWYRQILGQKVEFLVSFYNNEISEKSEIFDDQFSVERPDGSNFTLKIRSTKLEDSAMYFCASSERERSYNSPLHFGNGTRLTVT.

This clonotype was seen at least ten times. The chain employs TRBV12-3 or TRBV12-4 and TRBJ1-2; D is unclear. Trimming took 6 bases from V and 5 from J, leaving 16 bases between them. There are 14 residues in the CDR3. The CDR3 nucleotides are TGTGCCAGCAGAAGACTTTCGTCGAATTATGGCTACACCTTC. This encodes CASRRLSSNYGYTF.

This clonotype was recorded at least ten times. V usage is TRBV7-2 and J usage is TRBJ2-1; TRBD2 matches at 10 bases. CDR3 length: 14 residues. V lost 6 bases to trimming and J lost 9 bases; unmatched junction nucleotides: 8. Germline CDR1 is SGHTA and CDR2 is FQGNSA. The CDR3 reads CASSPSGGFSEQFF. As DNA, the CDR3 is TGTGCCAGCAGTCCTAGCGGGGGCTTCAGTGAGCAGTTCTTC.

There are a few counts of this clonotype. The rearrangement links TRBV5-6 to TRBJ2-1; D call uncertain. Trimming shortened V by 0 bases and J by 13 bases, and 11 bases separated the two germline ends. The CDR3 contains 12 residues. Germline V gives CDR1 SGHDT, CDR2 YYEEEE. In DNA, the CDR3 is TGTGCCAGCAGCTTGGGAGTTCTATCACAGTTCTTC. Its translation is CASSLGVLSQFF.

This clonotype has ten or more counts. The V and J genes are TRBV11-3 and TRBJ2-3, with D tentatively TRBD1 or TRBD2 (5 bases each). The germline gives CDR1 SGHNT, CDR2 YENEEA. The germline V and J ends were trimmed by 4 bases and 4 bases, with 15 bases remaining between them. The CDR3 is 15 amino acids. CDR3 sequence: CASSSMGESADTQYF. CDR3 DNA: TGTGCCAGCAGCTCTATGGGGGAGTCGGCAGATACGCAGTATTTT.

A few counts support this clonotype. This chain connects TRBV2 to TRBJ1-3; 7 bases line up with TRBD1. Germline-derived CDR1 and CDR2 are SNHLY and FYNNEI. This CDR3 has 15 amino acids. V shed 2 bases and J 6 bases; nucleotides not matched to a gene: 7. The CDR3 reads CASSERGGGENTIYF. The CDR3 DNA reads TGTGCCAGCAGTGAAAGAGGGGGCGGCGAAAACACCATATATTTT.

This clonotype was picked up many times. The chain has TRBV7-2 and TRBJ1-2; D may be TRBD1 (6 bases). The germline V and J ends were trimmed by 5 bases and 4 bases, with 11 bases remaining between them. The CDR3 consists of 13 residues. Germline lookup yields CDR1 SGHTA and CDR2 FQGNSA. The CDR3: CASSVTGPYGYTF. The CDR3 nucleotides are TGTGCCAGCAGCGTTACAGGGCCCTATGGCTACACCTTC.